Following are 15 T cell receptor beta chains from one sample sequenced in a study of cytomegalovirus exposure and HLA in healthy donors. The PCR employed 60 Vbeta primers together with 13 Jbeta primers. Repertoires were generated with immunoSEQ multiplex PCR, while TCRdb's copy carries only in-frame clones and drops some. The sample carries more than 80,000 clones, 78% recorded once. What was sequenced was PBMCs. Receptor source: a woman aged 40 to 49 in good health and CMV-seropositive.

The V gene is TRBV5-1, the J gene TRBJ2-1; 7 bases match TRBD2. CDR3 length equals 14 residues. CDR1 SGHRS and CDR2 YFSETQ come from the germline V gene. J gave up 6 bases and V 3 bases, and 6 bases lay outside the gene matches. The DNA of the CDR3 is TGCGCCAGCAGCTCAGGGACTAACAGCAATGAGCAGTTCTTC. Translation: CASSSGTNSNEQFF.

This chain links TRBV28 with TRBJ2-2, with TRBD1 matching over 7 bases. CDR1 and CDR2 (germline): MDHEN, SYDVKM. The CDR3 length is 18 residues. Trimming took 5 bases from V and 0 from J; bases not matched to a gene: 12. The chain's CDR3 is CASSPPKGTGANTGELFF. The CDR3 nucleotides read TGTGCCAGCAGTCCCCCCAAGGGTACAGGGGCGAACACCGGGGAGCTGTTTTTT.

The rearrangement uses TRBV6-1 and TRBJ2-5, with 10 bases identical to TRBD2. V was clipped by 7 bases and J by 5 bases; unmatched bases: 4. The CDR3 sequence is 13 residues long. In germline, CDR1 is MNHNS, CDR2 SASEGT. The CDR3: CASTLTSGETQYF. CDR3 DNA sequence: TGTGCCAGCACCTTGACTAGCGGGGAGACCCAGTACTTC.

In DNA form, the CDR3 reads TGTGCCAGTAGTATTGGGGTCGGAGGCACTGAAGCTTTCTTT. This translates into CASSIGVGGTEAFF. The chain combines TRBV19 with TRBJ1-1; D uncertain. V lost 3 bases and J 4 bases, leaving 12 bases between the germline ends. The CDR3 has 14 residues. Germline V CDR1 and CDR2: LNHDA, SQIVND (reference sequence).

This clone was seen only a few times. This chain connects TRBV6-1 to TRBJ2-3, with a weak D call TRBD2 (5 bases). The CDR3 runs to 15 residues. The V gene lost 4 bases and the J gene lost 2 bases, with 13 bases spanning the gap. Germline V gene sequence: CDR1 MNHNS, CDR2 SASEGT. CDR3: CASSVLTIPTDTQYF. The CDR3 DNA is TGTGCCAGCAGTGTGCTGACTATTCCCACAGATACGCAGTATTTT.

V and J are TRBV2 and TRBJ1-5; D not certain. Germline V gene data show CDR1 as SNHLY and CDR2 as FYNNEI. CDR3 length equals 16 residues. The V end was cut by 5 bases, the J end by 3 bases, with 17 bases between. The CDR3 reads CASSPIGRRNNQPQHF. CDR3 DNA sequence: TGTGCCAGCAGTCCCATCGGAAGGAGAAACAATCAGCCCCAGCATTTT.

The chain links TRBV11-2 to TRBJ2-5; 7 bases map to TRBD1. Germline-derived CDR1 and CDR2 are SGHAT and FQNNGV. The CDR3 consists of 13 residues. The junction had 3 bases not matched to a gene; V was cut back by 5 bases and J by 3 bases. The CDR3 sequence is CASSNTGEETQYF. The CDR3 region has the DNA TGTGCCAGCAGCAACACAGGGGAAGAGACCCAGTACTTC.

The V and J genes are TRBV2 and TRBJ2-1; 9 bases agree with TRBD2. This CDR3 region has 16 residues. V shed 2 bases, J shed 8 bases, and the junction held 10 bases outside the gene matches. Germline values: CDR1 SNHLY, CDR2 FYNNEI. CDR3 sequence: CASSEPAGGPTDEQFF. The CDR3 coding sequence is TGTGCCAGCAGTGAACCAGCGGGAGGTCCCACGGATGAGCAGTTCTTC.

This clone was detected only once. The rearrangement uses TRBV5-6 and TRBJ2-7, with 7 bases fitting TRBD1. With V trimmed by 0 bases and J by 2 bases, 2 bases remained unmatched. Germline V CDR1 and CDR2: SGHDT, YYEEEE. The CDR3 loop spans 14 amino acids. The DNA for the CDR3 is TGTGCCAGCAGCTTGGGGGGACAGACCTACGAGCAGTACTTC. Its protein is CASSLGGQTYEQYF. The full variable domain, completed using reference TRBV5-6 and TRBJ2-7, is DAGVTQSPTHLIKTRGQQVTLRCSPKSGHDTVSWYQQALGQGPQFIFQYYEEEERQRGNFPDRFSGHQFPNYSSELNVNALLLGDSALYLCASSLGGQTYEQYFGPGTRLTVT.

The V and J genes are TRBV18 and TRBJ2-5; the match to TRBD1 covers 9 bases. The CDR3 length is 15 residues. The germline V gene has CDR1 KGHSH and CDR2 LQKENI. Trimming took 3 bases from V and 4 from J; bases not matched to a gene: 6. The CDR3 reads CASSPGTGSRETQYF. DNA of the CDR3: TGTGCCAGCTCACCGGGGACAGGGAGTCGAGAGACCCAGTACTTC.

V and J are TRBV20-1 and TRBJ2-1; D not resolved. Germline V gives CDR1 DFQATT, CDR2 SNEGSKA (reference sequence). The CDR3 consists of 11 residues. Trimming removed 5 bases at V and 7 bases at J, with 9 bases between. The CDR3 DNA follows: TGCAGTGCTCTTACAGTTAATGAGCAGTTCTTC. Its translation: CSALTVNEQFF.

On this clone itself: The sample holds other DNA sequences that translate to the same CDR3. The rearrangement uses TRBV2 and TRBJ2-7; TRBD2 agrees at 7 bases. Germline CDR1 is SNHLY and CDR2 is FYNNEI. After removal of 9 bases from V and 5 bases from J, the junction contained 13 bases not matched to a gene. The CDR3 contains 14 residues. For the CDR3, the DNA is TGTGCCAGTAGGCCGGGGAGGGTTCTAAACGAGCAGTACTTC. Amino acid sequence: CASRPGRVLNEQYF.

The J gene is TRBJ1-2, the V gene TRBV28; 9 positions agree with TRBD1. CDR1 and CDR2 (germline): MDHEN, SYDVKM. The CDR3 contains 14 residues. The V gene end was trimmed by 4 bases and the J gene end by 7 bases; junction bases not matched to a gene: 7. The CDR3 DNA reads TGTGCCAGCAGTTCGGGACAGGGTAGGGGTGGCTACACCTTC. Its protein product is CASSSGQGRGGYTF.

The rearrangement uses TRBV5-1 and TRBJ2-7, with a tentative D call TRBD2 (6 bases). The V gene's germline CDR1 is SGHRS and CDR2 YFSETQ. Trimming pared 2 bases from V and 3 bases from J, leaving 18 bases between. CDR3 length: 16 residues. Here the CDR3 reads CASSFSVSSEYYEQYF. Here the CDR3 DNA reads TGCGCCAGCAGCTTTAGTGTTTCTAGCGAATACTACGAGCAGTACTTC. The whole variable domain, remainder taken from reference TRBV5-1 and TRBJ2-7, is KAGVTQTPRYLIKTRGQQVTLSCSPISGHRSVSWYQQTPGQGLQFLFEYFSETQRNKGNFPGRFSGRQFSNSRSEMNVSTLELGDSALYLCASSFSVSSEYYEQYFGPGTRLTVT.

The gene calls are TRBV27 and TRBJ2-7; D call uncertain. The CDR3 sequence is 13 residues long. Germline assignment: CDR1 MNHEY and CDR2 SMNVEV (reference sequence). Deletions cut 2 bases from V and 2 bases from J, with 7 bases between. In nucleotides, the CDR3 is TGTGCCAGCAGTTTAACTGAGACCTACGAGCAGTACTTC. Amino acids: CASSLTETYEQYF.